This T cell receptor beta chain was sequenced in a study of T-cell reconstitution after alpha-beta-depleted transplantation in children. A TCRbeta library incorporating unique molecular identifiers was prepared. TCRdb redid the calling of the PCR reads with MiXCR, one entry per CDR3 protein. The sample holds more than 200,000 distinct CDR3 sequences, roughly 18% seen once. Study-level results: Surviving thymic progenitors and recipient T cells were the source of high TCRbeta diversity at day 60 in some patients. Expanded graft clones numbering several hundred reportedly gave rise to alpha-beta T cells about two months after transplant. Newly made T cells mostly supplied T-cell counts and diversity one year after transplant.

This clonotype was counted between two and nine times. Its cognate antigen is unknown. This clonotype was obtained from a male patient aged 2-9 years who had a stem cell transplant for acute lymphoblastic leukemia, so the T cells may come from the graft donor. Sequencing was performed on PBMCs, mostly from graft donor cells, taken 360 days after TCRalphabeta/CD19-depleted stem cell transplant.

The CDR3: CASSFDGDRKLFF. CDR3 nucleotide sequence: TGTGCCAGCAGCTTCGACGGAGATCGAAAACTGTTTTTT. The chain employs TRBV7-9 and TRBJ1-4, with unresolved D. Germline CDR1 reads SEHNR; CDR2 reads FQNEAQ (reference sequence). This CDR3 contains 13 residues. V shed 3 bases and J shed 10 bases, with 12 bases lying between them.